The clone carrying this T cell receptor beta chain has only a few counts. Its antigen is currently unknown. TCRdb re-called the 5' RACE reads with MiXCR, one entry per CDR3 protein. The sample has around 64,000 distinct CDR3 sequences; about 3% are singletons. This record comes from a study of neurological immune-mediated disorders. Germline V gene sequence: CDR1 SEHNR, CDR2 FQNEAQ (reference sequence). The CDR3 covers 14 residues. The ends were cut back, 5 bases at V and 3 bases at J, with 11 bases in the middle. Study observations and caveats: The absence of any CDR3 amino acid sequence shared by expanded clones across subjects suggests that repertoires were private in all groups.

This chain links TRBV7-9 with TRBJ2-1; D might be TRBD2 (5 bases). Sequencing was performed on PBMCs. The receptor was isolated from a woman aged 45-60 years with multiple sclerosis. CDR3 amino acids: CASSPASYYNEQFF. CDR3 nucleotides: TGTGCCAGCAGCCCGGCTAGCTACTACAATGAGCAGTTCTTC.